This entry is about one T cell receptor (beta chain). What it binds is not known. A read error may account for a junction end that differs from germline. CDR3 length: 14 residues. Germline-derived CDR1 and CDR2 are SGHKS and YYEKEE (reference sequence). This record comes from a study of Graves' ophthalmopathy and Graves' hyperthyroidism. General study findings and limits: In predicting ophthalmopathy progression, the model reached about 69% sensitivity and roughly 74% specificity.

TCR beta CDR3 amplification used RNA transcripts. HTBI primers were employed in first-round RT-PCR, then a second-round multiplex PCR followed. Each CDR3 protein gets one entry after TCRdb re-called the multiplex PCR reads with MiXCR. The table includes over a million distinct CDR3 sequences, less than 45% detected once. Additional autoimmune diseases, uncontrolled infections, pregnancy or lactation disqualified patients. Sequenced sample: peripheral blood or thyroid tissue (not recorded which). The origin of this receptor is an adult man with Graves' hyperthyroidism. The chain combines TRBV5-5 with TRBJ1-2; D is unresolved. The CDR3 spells CASNLMDGNYGYTF. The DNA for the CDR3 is TGTGCCAGCAACTTGATGGACGGGAACTATGGCTACACCTTC.